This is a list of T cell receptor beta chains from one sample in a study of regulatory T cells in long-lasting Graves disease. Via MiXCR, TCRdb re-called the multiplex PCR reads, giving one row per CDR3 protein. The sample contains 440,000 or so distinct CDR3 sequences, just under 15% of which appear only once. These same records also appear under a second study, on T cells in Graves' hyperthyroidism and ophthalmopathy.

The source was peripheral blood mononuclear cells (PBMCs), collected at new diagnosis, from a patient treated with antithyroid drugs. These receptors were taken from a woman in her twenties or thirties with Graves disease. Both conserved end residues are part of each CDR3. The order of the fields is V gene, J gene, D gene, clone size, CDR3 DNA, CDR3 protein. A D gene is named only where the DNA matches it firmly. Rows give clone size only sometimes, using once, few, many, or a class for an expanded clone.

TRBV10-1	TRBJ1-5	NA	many	TGCGCCGGCCAGGGCGAGATCGCCATTCAGCCCCAGCATTTT	CAGQGEIAIQPQHF
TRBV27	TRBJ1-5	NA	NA	TGTGCCAGCAGTTTTGGCCATAGCAATCAGCCCCAGCATTTT	CASSFGHSNQPQHF
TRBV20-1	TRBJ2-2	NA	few	TGCAGTGCTAGAGCCCCACTGTTCACCGGGGAGCTGTTTTTT	CSARAPLFTGELFF
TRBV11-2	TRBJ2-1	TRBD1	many	TGTGCCAGCAGCTTAGACCAATCGACAGGGCTTCCTGGACGGGAGCAGTTCTTC	CASSLDQSTGLPGREQFF
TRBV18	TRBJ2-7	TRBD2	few	TGTGCCAGCTCACCACCTTGGACTAGCGGTGCCTACGAGCAGTACTTC	CASSPPWTSGAYEQYF
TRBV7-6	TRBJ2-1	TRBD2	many	TGTGCCAGCGGACTCACTAGCGGGAGTAGTAATGAGCAGTTCTTC	CASGLTSGSSNEQFF
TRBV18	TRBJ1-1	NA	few	TGTGCCAGCTCACCACAGGAAATGAACACTGAAGCTTTCTTT	CASSPQEMNTEAFF
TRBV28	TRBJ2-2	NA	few	TGTGCCAGCAGCCCCCCGGGACTCCACGCTGTCTCCGGGGAGCTGTTTTTT	CASSPPGLHAVSGELFF
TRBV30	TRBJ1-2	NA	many	TGTGCCTGGAGTGTACTGGGGGATGGCTACACCTTC	CAWSVLGDGYTF
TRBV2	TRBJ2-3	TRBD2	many	TGTGCCAGCAGGGACCCGGGACTAGCGGGAGGGAGGACCACAGATACGCAGTATTTT	CASRDPGLAGGRTTDTQYF
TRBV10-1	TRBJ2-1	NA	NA	TGCGCCAGCACGGTAACGGGAGACCCCTACGAGCAGTTCTTC	CASTVTGDPYEQFF
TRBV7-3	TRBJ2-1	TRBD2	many	TGTGCCAGCAGCTCCTCCGAGAGCGGGAGACACTACAATGAGCAGTTCTTC	CASSSSESGRHYNEQFF
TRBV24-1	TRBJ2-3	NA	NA	TGTGCCACCAGTGACGAGCCCCGGGATACGCAGTATTTT	CATSDEPRDTQYF
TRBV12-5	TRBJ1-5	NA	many	TGTGCTAGTGCCCCCGAGGGCGCGGGGAATCAGCCCCAGCATTTT	CASAPEGAGNQPQHF
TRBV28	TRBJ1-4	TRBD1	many	TGTGCCAGCAGCCCCCTCGGTAAAGGGGGCGCGAATGAAAAACTGTTTTTT	CASSPLGKGGANEKLFF
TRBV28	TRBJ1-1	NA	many	TGTGCCAGCAGTTATACCGGGACAGAAGCTTTCTTT	CASSYTGTEAFF
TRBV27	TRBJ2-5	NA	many	TGTGCCAGCAGCGATCAGGGGAAAGAGACCCAGTACTTC	CASSDQGKETQYF
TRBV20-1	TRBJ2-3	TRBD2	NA	TGCAGTGCTAGAGCCGGGGCTAGCGGATTAACTAGCACAGATACGCAGTATTTT	CSARAGASGLTSTDTQYF
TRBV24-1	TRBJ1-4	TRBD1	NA	TGTGCCACCAGTGACCTATCCGGGACAGGCGAAGAAAAACTGTTTTTT	CATSDLSGTGEEKLFF
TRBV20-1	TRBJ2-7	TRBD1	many	TGCAGTGTTGATACCGGGACAGGGAGGATCGAGCAGTACTTC	CSVDTGTGRIEQYF
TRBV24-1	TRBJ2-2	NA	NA	TGTGCCACCAGTGAGAGGCTCGCGGGGAACGCCGGGGAGCTGTTTTTT	CATSERLAGNAGELFF
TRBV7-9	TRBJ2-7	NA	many	TGTGCCAGCAGGCAGGAAAGGAGCGAGCAGTACTTC	CASRQERSEQYF
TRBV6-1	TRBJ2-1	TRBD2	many	TGTGCCAGCAGTGAAAACCTAGCGGGAGTCTTCAATGAGCAGTTCTTC	CASSENLAGVFNEQFF
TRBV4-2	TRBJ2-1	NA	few	TGTGCCAGCAGCCAATTAGGGCGGGTATCCATGAATGGGCAGTTCTTC	CASSQLGRVSMNGQFF
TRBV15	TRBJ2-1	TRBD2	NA	TGTGCCACCAGCAGAGTTTTGAATAGCGGGAGTAATGAGCAGTTCTTC	CATSRVLNSGSNEQFF
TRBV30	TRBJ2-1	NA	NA	TGTGCCTGGAGTGGAACCCCTCGGGCCTCCCAAATACACTACAATGAGCAGTCCTTC	CAWSGTPRASQIHYNEQSF
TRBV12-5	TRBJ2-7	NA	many	TGTGCTAGTGCGTTAGACCACTACGAGCAGTACTTC	CASALDHYEQYF
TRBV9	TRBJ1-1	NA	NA	TGTGCCAGCAGCGACCCCAGGGTCAACACTGAAGCTTTCTTT	CASSDPRVNTEAFF